A selection of T cell receptor beta chains follows, all from one sample in a study of graft-versus-host responses after intestinal transplantation. Their recognized antigens are unknown. The repertoire was sequenced with immunoSEQ multiplex PCR; TCRdb's copy has only in-frame clones and lacks some. The sample has around 120,000 clones; 95% are singletons. The specimen was unstimulated CD8+ T cells sorted from spleen or lymph node cells, collected before intestinal transplant. The receptors shown here come from a human donor who received an intestinal transplant. The CDR3 runs from the conserved cysteine through the conserved F or W. A D gene is named only where the DNA matches it firmly. A row's size may be missing; if present it is once, few, many or a size class.

clone size	D gene	V gene	J gene	CDR3 DNA	CDR3 protein
-	-	TRBV19	TRBJ1-1	TGTGCCAGTACTACGGGTAATACTGAAGCTTTCTTT	CASTTGNTEAFF
once	TRBD2	TRBV7-8	TRBJ2-1	TGTGCCAGCAGCTTAGCGGGACTAGCGGGAGTGTATGATGATGAGCAGTTCTTC	CASSLAGLAGVYDDEQFF
-	-	TRBV11-2	TRBJ1-2	TGTGCCAGCAGCTTAGCCAGGACTCTCTATGGCTACACCTTC	CASSLARTLYGYTF
-	-	TRBV4-1	TRBJ1-6	TGCGCCAGCAGCCAAACCGAGGGTTCCTATAATTCACCCCTCCACTTT	CASSQTEGSYNSPLHF
-	-	TRBV6-5	TRBJ1-1	TGTGCCAGCAGTGAAGGAGGGGGGAACACTGAAGCTTTCTTT	CASSEGGGNTEAFF
-	-	TRBV4-1	TRBJ2-1	TGCGCCAGCAGCCAAGCGGGCGAGCAGTTCTTC	CASSQAGEQFF
-	TRBD2	TRBV2	TRBJ2-7	TGTGCCAGCAGCCCCGGGACTAGCCGTGGCGAGCAGTACTTC	CASSPGTSRGEQYF
few	TRBD2	TRBV7-9	TRBJ2-1	TGTGCCAGCAGCTTAGCCCTAGCGGGGACCCTTTACAATGAGCAGTTCTTC	CASSLALAGTLYNEQFF
-	-	TRBV4-3	TRBJ2-7	TGCGCCAGCAGCCAAGTACTAGCCTACGAGCAGTACTTC	CASSQVLAYEQYF
-	TRBD1	TRBV28	TRBJ1-2	TGTGCCAGCAGTGGGGGACAGGCCGTTCTGGGCTACACCTTC	CASSGGQAVLGYTF
-	-	TRBV15	TRBJ2-5	TGTGCCACCAGCACAGCGGGTAGGGAGACCCAGTACTTC	CATSTAGRETQYF
-	TRBD2	TRBV6-5	TRBJ2-7	TGTGCCAGCAGTCCCCGGGAGGGCTACGAGCAGTACTTC	CASSPREGYEQYF
-	-	TRBV19	TRBJ2-7	TGTGCCAGTAGTGGCTCCGGGACGGTCTCCTACGAGCAGTACTTC	CASSGSGTVSYEQYF
-	TRBD2	TRBV4-3	TRBJ2-2	TGCGCCAGCAGCGAGGGAGGGCGGAACACCGGGGAGCTGTTTTTT	CASSEGGRNTGELFF
-	TRBD1	TRBV19	TRBJ2-7	TGTGCCAGTAGTATAGGTCCCCGGGACAGCTCCTACGAGCAGTACTTC	CASSIGPRDSSYEQYF
-	-	TRBV10-2	TRBJ1-5	TGCGCCAGCACCCAGGGTAGCAATCAGCCCCAGCATTTT	CASTQGSNQPQHF
-	-	TRBV7-3	TRBJ2-3	TGTGCCAGCAGCCCCACTGGGGGTAGCACAGATACGCAGTATTTT	CASSPTGGSTDTQYF
-	TRBD2	TRBV19	TRBJ2-1	TGTGCCAGTACCCCTGGGACTAGATATCGTGAGCAGTTCTTC	CASTPGTRYREQFF
-	TRBD1	TRBV7-8	TRBJ1-2	TGTGCCAGCAGCTTTCACAGGGGAGTTTGGGGCTACACCTTC	CASSFHRGVWGYTF
-	TRBD1	TRBV27	TRBJ2-4	TGTGCCAGCAGTTTAAATGGACAGGGGTATAGCATTCAGTACTTC	CASSLNGQGYSIQYF
-	TRBD2	TRBV4-1	TRBJ2-1	TGCGCCAGCAGCCAAGTACGACTAGCGGGAGAAATCTTC	CASSQVRLAGEIF
-	TRBD2	TRBV9	TRBJ2-1	TGTGCCAGCGGGACTAGGGACAATGAGCAGTTCTTC	CASGTRDNEQFF
-	-	TRBV27	TRBJ2-7	TGTGCCAGCAGTTTCGAGGGAACGGGTGAGCAGTACTTC	CASSFEGTGEQYF
-	-	TRBV5-1	TRBJ1-1	TGCGCCAGCAGCTTGGGGATGAACACTGAAGCTTTCTTT	CASSLGMNTEAFF
-	-	TRBV5-6	TRBJ1-2	TGTGCCAGCAGCTTCTCCGGCGGATCCTACACCTTC	CASSFSGGSYTF
-	-	TRBV21-1	TRBJ1-1	TGTGCCAGCAGCACCGTGACACCCCTGGACACTGAAGCTTTCTTT	CASSTVTPLDTEAFF
-	TRBD1	TRBV6-5	TRBJ2-7	TGTGCCAGCAGTCCACCCGACCACAGGGGCTACGAGCAGTACTTC	CASSPPDHRGYEQYF
-	-	TRBV7-9	TRBJ2-7	TGTGCCAGCAGCCGAGGGGTGGGCGAGCAGTACTTC	CASSRGVGEQYF
-	-	TRBV7-3	TRBJ2-6	TGTGCCTCTGGGCACGGGGCCAACGTCCTGACTTTC	CASGHGANVLTF
-	TRBD1	TRBV7-9	TRBJ1-1	TGTGCCACCGAGGGGGCCACTGAAGCTTTCTTT	CATEGATEAFF
-	TRBD1	TRBV19	TRBJ2-7	TGTGCCAGTAGTCCGGGACAGCTGACCTACGAGCAGTACTTC	CASSPGQLTYEQYF